This section outlines one T cell receptor (beta chain) sequence together with its context. CDR3 size: 17 residues. With 0 bases clipped from V and 8 bases from J, the junction kept 11 bases outside the gene matches. The V gene's germline CDR1 is SGHDN and CDR2 FVKESK. These data are taken from a study of shared T cell receptors in the human thymus. Assay used: immunoSEQ multiplex PCR; TCRdb lists only in-frame clones, some missing. The sample has some 640,000 clones; around 87% are singletons. These data were also filed under a second study, of human thymus T cells. That investigation notes: Resections obtained during corrective heart surgery supplied the thymus tissue.

This TCR came from a boy in the first two years of life with a congenital heart defect. Sequencing used thymocytes. The chain has TRBV14 and TRBJ2-1; TRBD2 aligns across 9 bases. CDR3 region: CASSQDLGSGRCDEQFF. The CDR3 nucleotides read TGTGCCAGCAGCCAAGATTTGGGGAGCGGGAGGTGCGATGAGCAGTTCTTC.